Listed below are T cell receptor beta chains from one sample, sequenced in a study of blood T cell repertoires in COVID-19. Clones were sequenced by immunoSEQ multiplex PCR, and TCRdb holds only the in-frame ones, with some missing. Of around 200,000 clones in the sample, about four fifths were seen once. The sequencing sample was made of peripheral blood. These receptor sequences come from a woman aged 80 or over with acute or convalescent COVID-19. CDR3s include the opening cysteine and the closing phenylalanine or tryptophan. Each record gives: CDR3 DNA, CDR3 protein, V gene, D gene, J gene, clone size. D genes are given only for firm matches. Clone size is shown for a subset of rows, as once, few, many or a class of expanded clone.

TGTGCCAGCAGCGTAGAGGAGGGACCCGCGGGACAGTTGTACCAAGAGACCCAGTACTTC	CASSVEEGPAGQLYQETQYF	TRBV9	.	TRBJ2-5	.
TGTGCCAGCAGCGGACAGGGGAAAGGGGATGAGCAGTTCTTC	CASSGQGKGDEQFF	TRBV6-5	TRBD1	TRBJ2-1	.
TGTGCCAGCAGCTTAATCGGGAGCACAGATACGCAGTATTTT	CASSLIGSTDTQYF	TRBV11-3	.	TRBJ2-3	.
TGTGCCAGCAGCTTGAACCGGGACAGGGGCACTGAAGCTTTCTTT	CASSLNRDRGTEAFF	TRBV7-2	TRBD1	TRBJ1-1	few
TGTGCCAGCAGCTTTCGACAGGGGGCGAACACTGAAGCTTTCTTT	CASSFRQGANTEAFF	TRBV9	TRBD1	TRBJ1-1	.
TGTGCCAGCAGTGAATTCGTTGCAGGTGGCGAAAAACTGTTTTTT	CASSEFVAGGEKLFF	TRBV2	.	TRBJ1-4	.
TGTGCCAGCAGTTACGACAGAAGCAATCAGCCCCAGCATTTT	CASSYDRSNQPQHF	TRBV6-5	.	TRBJ1-5	once
TGCGCCAGCAGCTTCCTAGCGGGGGTTAGCACAGATACGCAGTATTTT	CASSFLAGVSTDTQYF	TRBV5-1	TRBD2	TRBJ2-3	.
TGCGCCAGCAGCCGGATTCCGGGACAGGGTGGCACTGAAGCTTTCTTT	CASSRIPGQGGTEAFF	TRBV4-1	TRBD1	TRBJ1-1	.
TGTGCCAGTAGTCCCCTGGGAGGGACCTACGAGCAGTACTTC	CASSPLGGTYEQYF	TRBV19	TRBD2	TRBJ2-7	.
TGTGCCAGCAGCCGTACAGGGCAGGGGGTTAGTGAAGCTTTCTTT	CASSRTGQGVSEAFF	TRBV3-1/TRBV3-2	TRBD1	TRBJ1-1	few
TGTGCCTGGAGTGTACATAGCGCCGCCCTCTACAATGAGCAGTTCTTC	CAWSVHSAALYNEQFF	TRBV30	.	TRBJ2-1	few
TGTGCCAGCAGCTTAGTAGAGGCCGTCTCTGGAAACACCATATATTTT	CASSLVEAVSGNTIYF	TRBV7-2	.	TRBJ1-3	.
TGTGCCAGCAGCTTAGCGGGGGGAACGTTCACAGATACGCAGTATTTT	CASSLAGGTFTDTQYF	TRBV7-8	.	TRBJ2-3	.
TGTGCCATCAGTGAGGCTACAGGGCCCTACGAGCAGTACTTC	CAISEATGPYEQYF	TRBV10-3	.	TRBJ2-7	few
TGTGCCAGCAGCTTTAGCTCCTACGAGCAGTACTTC	CASSFSSYEQYF	TRBV11-1	.	TRBJ2-7	few
TGTGCCAGCAGCCCACCACCCGGGACAGGGGTTGAAAAACTGTTTTTT	CASSPPPGTGVEKLFF	TRBV5-6	TRBD1	TRBJ1-4	.
TGTGCCAGCAGTCAGCTAGCGGGAGGGCTTCGGCAGTACTTC	CASSQLAGGLRQYF	TRBV2	TRBD2	TRBJ2-7	.
TGTGCCAGTAGTTCCAGGAGGGATCCGGAGACCCAGTACTTC	CASSSRRDPETQYF	TRBV19	.	TRBJ2-5	.
TGTGCCAGTAGTGAAACAGGGGGCAACGCAGATACGCAGTATTTT	CASSETGGNADTQYF	TRBV19	TRBD1	TRBJ2-3	.
TGTGCCAGCAGCTTATCCCGGGAAGCTTTCTTT	CASSLSREAFF	TRBV7-2	.	TRBJ1-1	.
TGTGCCTTATCCGGGACAGGGAGGAATGAGCAGTTCTTC	CALSGTGRNEQFF	TRBV30	TRBD1	TRBJ2-1	.
TGCGCCAGCAGCCTCCGAGGAGGGATCACTGAAGCTTTCTTT	CASSLRGGITEAFF	TRBV4-1	.	TRBJ1-1	.
TGCAGCGTTGAAGGGACAGGTGATATCTACACCTTC	CSVEGTGDIYTF	TRBV29-1	TRBD1	TRBJ1-2	.
TGTGCCAGTACCCCCCCCGCGCCATTCTATGGCTACACCTTC	CASTPPAPFYGYTF	TRBV19	.	TRBJ1-2	.
TGTGCCAGCAGCTTAGGGTCAGGGCAGAACACTGAAGCTTTCTTT	CASSLGSGQNTEAFF	TRBV5-4	.	TRBJ1-1	.
TGTGCCAGCAGCCTATACCGAGACACTGAAGCTTTCTTT	CASSLYRDTEAFF	TRBV7-3	.	TRBJ1-1	.
TGTGCCAGCAGTGACAGACTGGAGCCCCAGCATTTT	CASSDRLEPQHF	TRBV27	.	TRBJ1-5	.
TGTGCCAGCAGCTTCCTGGGGCTTTCTGGCTACACCTTC	CASSFLGLSGYTF	TRBV11-3	.	TRBJ1-2	.
TGTGCCAGCAGCCTAGGACAGCCTGATGGCTACACCTTC	CASSLGQPDGYTF	TRBV5-5	.	TRBJ1-2	.
TGCGCCAGCAAGACAGGTATCGTAAGCAATCAGCCCCAGCATTTT	CASKTGIVSNQPQHF	TRBV4-1	.	TRBJ1-5	.
TGCAGCGTTGAAGTGACGGCAGGCGGGGAGCTGTTTTTT	CSVEVTAGGELFF	TRBV29-1	.	TRBJ2-2	.
TGTGCCAGCAGCCTGACAGGGGATCAGCCCCAGCATTTT	CASSLTGDQPQHF	TRBV7-3	TRBD1	TRBJ1-5	.
TGCGCCAGCAGCTGGGGGTCTAGCGGGAGTTTTTACAATGAGCAGTTCTTC	CASSWGSSGSFYNEQFF	TRBV5-1	TRBD2	TRBJ2-1	.
TGTGCCAGCAGCTTGGGGCAGATGACCGGGGAGCTGTTTTTT	CASSLGQMTGELFF	TRBV5-4	.	TRBJ2-2	.
TGTGCCAGCAGCTTAGATATCGCAGGGAACTATGGCTACACCTTC	CASSLDIAGNYGYTF	TRBV11-2	.	TRBJ1-2	.
TGTGCCAGCAGTTACTCTGGCGGCGACTATGGCTACACCTTC	CASSYSGGDYGYTF	TRBV6-5	.	TRBJ1-2	.
TGTGCCAGTAGCCTACAGGTGATGAACACTGAAGCTTTCTTT	CASSLQVMNTEAFF	TRBV19	.	TRBJ1-1	.
TGTGCCAGCAGCCCTCGGACAGGCTCTGGAAACACCATATATTTT	CASSPRTGSGNTIYF	TRBV11-2	TRBD1	TRBJ1-3	.
TGTGCCAGCAGATTCGGGACAGGCGACCAGTACGAGCAGTACTTC	CASRFGTGDQYEQYF	TRBV6-5	TRBD1	TRBJ2-7	.
TGTGCTAGTGGTTTTTTTCCTGATGAAAAACTGTTTTTT	CASGFFPDEKLFF	TRBV12-5	.	TRBJ1-4	.
TGTGCCAGCGGGACAGGGTGGCTTCAGCCCCAGCATTTT	CASGTGWLQPQHF	TRBV5-8	TRBD1	TRBJ1-5	.
TGTGCCAGCAGCCAGGACGGGGGGGGCAGCAAAAACATTCAGTACTTC	CASSQDGGGSKNIQYF	TRBV3-1/TRBV3-2	TRBD2	TRBJ2-4	.
TGTGCCAGCAGCAGGGGGACGAGGACTGAAGCTTTCTTT	CASSRGTRTEAFF	TRBV12-3/TRBV12-4	TRBD1	TRBJ1-1	once